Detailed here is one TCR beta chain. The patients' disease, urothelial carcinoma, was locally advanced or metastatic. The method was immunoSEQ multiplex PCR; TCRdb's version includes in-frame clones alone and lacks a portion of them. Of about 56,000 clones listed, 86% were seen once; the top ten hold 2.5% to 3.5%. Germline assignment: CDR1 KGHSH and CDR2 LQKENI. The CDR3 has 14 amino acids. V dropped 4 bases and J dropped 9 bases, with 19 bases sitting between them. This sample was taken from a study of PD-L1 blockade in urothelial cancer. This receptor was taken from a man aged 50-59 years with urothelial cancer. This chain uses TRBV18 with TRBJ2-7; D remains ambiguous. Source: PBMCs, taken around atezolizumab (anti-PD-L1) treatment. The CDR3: CASSQSTVQVGQYF. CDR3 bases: TGTGCCAGCTCACAATCGACGGTCCAGGTCGGGCAGTACTTC.